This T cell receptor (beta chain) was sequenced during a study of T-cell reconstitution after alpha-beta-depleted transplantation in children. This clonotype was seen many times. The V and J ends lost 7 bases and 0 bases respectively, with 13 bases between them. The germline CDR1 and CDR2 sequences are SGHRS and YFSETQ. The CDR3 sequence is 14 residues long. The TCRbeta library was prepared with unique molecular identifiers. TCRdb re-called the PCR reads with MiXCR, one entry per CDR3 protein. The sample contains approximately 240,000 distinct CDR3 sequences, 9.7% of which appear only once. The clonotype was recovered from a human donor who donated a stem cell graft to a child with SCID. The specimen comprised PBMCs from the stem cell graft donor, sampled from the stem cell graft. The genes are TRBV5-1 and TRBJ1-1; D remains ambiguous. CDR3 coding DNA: TGCGCCAGCGGGGTACAGTCCATGAACACTGAAGCTTTCTTT. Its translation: CASGVQSMNTEAFF.